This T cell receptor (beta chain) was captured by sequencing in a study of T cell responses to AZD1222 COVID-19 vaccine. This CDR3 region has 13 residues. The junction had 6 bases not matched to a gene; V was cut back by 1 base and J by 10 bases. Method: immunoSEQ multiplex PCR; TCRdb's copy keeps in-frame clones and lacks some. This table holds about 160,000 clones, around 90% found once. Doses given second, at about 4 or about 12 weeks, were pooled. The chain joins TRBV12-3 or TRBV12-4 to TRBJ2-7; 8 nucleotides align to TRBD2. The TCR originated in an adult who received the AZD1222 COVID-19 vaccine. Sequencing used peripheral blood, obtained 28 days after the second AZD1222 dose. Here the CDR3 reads CASSLGSSGNQYF. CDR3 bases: TGTGCCAGCAGTTTAGGTAGTAGCGGGAACCAGTACTTC.